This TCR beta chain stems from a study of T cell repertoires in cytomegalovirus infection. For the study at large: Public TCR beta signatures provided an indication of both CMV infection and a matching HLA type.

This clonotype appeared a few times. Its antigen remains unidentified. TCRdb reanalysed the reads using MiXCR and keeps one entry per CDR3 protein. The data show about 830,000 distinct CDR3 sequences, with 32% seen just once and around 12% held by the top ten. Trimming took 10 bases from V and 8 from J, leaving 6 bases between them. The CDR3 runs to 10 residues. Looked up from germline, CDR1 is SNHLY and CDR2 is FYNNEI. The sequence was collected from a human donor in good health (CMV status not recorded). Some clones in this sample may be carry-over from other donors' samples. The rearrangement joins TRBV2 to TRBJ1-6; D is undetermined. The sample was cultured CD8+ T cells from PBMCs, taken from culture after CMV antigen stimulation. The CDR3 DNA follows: TGTGCCACCGGAGATTCACCCCTCCACTTT. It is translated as CATGDSPLHF.